This T cell receptor beta chain comes out of a study of T cell repertoires in ileal Crohn's disease. Study observations and caveats: Mucosal expansions were suggested to be mainly CD8 T cells. Every patient over 26.8% clonality showed endoscopic recurrence.

The CDR3 contains 12 residues. Germline V gene data show CDR1 as MNHNY and CDR2 as SVGAGI (reference sequence). V was trimmed by 5 bases and J by 10 bases, leaving 12 bases between them. On this clone itself: Its specificity is unknown.

TCRB immunosequencing input was roughly 500 nanograms of biopsy DNA per sample. The protocol was immunoSEQ multiplex PCR, while the TCRdb copy is restricted to in-frame clones and leaves out a portion. This table has roughly 13,000 clones, around 78% appearing once. Included were adult ileal or ileocolonic Crohn's patients indicated for ileocolonic resection. The TCR was taken from an adult with Crohn's disease. Sequencing was carried out using ileal tissue. The chain uses TRBV6-6 and TRBJ1-5; D gene unclear. The CDR3, as DNA: TGTGCCAGCAGTCCTGAGGCGTTTCCCCAGCATTTT. This encodes CASSPEAFPQHF.